This TCR beta chain was sequenced during a study of identical twins. MiXCR, applied by TCRdb to the 5' RACE reads, yields one record per CDR3 protein. Of 250,000 to 300,000 distinct CDR3 sequences listed, about 8% are singletons. This CDR3 is built from 16 residues. CDR1 is LGHDT, CDR2 YNNKEL, per germline (reference sequence). The V end lost 0 bases, the J end lost 4 bases, and 12 bases lay between the germline ends. These data were likewise used in another study, on yellow fever vaccine responses in identical twins.

The rearrangement links TRBV3-1 to TRBJ2-2, with unresolved D. The TCR comes from a woman younger than 30 in good health. The sequenced sample was CD8+ T cells sorted from blood. CDR3 residues: CASSQDLRISTGELFF. The DNA for the CDR3 is TGTGCCAGCAGCCAAGATCTAAGGATTAGCACCGGGGAGCTGTTTTTT.